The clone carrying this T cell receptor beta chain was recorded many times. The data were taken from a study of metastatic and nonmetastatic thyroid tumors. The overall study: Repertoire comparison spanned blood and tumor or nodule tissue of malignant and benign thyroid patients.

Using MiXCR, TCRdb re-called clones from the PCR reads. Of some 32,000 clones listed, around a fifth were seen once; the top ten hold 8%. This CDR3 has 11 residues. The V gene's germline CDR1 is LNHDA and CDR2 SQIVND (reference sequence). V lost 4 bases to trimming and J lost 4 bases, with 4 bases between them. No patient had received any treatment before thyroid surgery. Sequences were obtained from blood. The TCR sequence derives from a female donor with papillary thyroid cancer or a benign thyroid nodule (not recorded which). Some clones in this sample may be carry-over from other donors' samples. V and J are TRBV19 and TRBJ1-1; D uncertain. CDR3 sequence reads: CASSTRTEAFF. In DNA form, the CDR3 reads TGTGCCAGTAGTACTCGCACTGAAGCTTTCTTT. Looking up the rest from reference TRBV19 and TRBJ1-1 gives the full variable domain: DGGITQSPKYLFRKEGQNVTLSCEQNLNHDAMYWYRQDPGQGLRLIYYSQIVNDFQKGDIAEGYSVSREKKESFPLTVTSAQKNPTAFYLCASSTRTEAFFGQGTRLTVV.